These T cell receptor beta chains were read from a single sample in a study of cytomegalovirus exposure and HLA in healthy donors. The repertoire was sequenced with immunoSEQ multiplex PCR; TCRdb's copy has only in-frame clones and lacks some. Among some 180,000 clones, around nine tenths were seen once, and the ten largest hold less than 9.5%. Material for sequencing was PBMCs. The source of these receptors is a man aged 25 to 40 in good health and CMV-seropositive. CDR3s include the opening cysteine and the closing phenylalanine or tryptophan.

J gene	V gene	CDR3 protein
TRBJ2-3	TRBV6-5	CASFERGEADTQYF
TRBJ2-3	TRBV11-3	CASSLGLAGYTQYF
TRBJ2-1	TRBV9	CASSVFSGNEQFF
TRBJ2-3	TRBV7-6	CASSLVQGTGTDTQYF
TRBJ2-1	TRBV5-6	CASSLGGRRNEQFF
TRBJ1-2	TRBV25-1	CASSEISGLGAGYTF
TRBJ2-7	TRBV28	CASSLHSLSYEQYF
TRBJ1-5	TRBV5-1	CASSLLSNQPQHF
TRBJ1-4	TRBV18	CASSPGAGREKLFF
TRBJ2-1	TRBV27	CASSLTSGEQFF
TRBJ2-5	TRBV2	CASSGTSGGGETQYF
TRBJ1-2	TRBV5-1	CASSRGQTLYTF
TRBJ1-2	TRBV29-1	CSVDRYGHGYTF
TRBJ2-7	TRBV2	CASSVGGSYEQYF
TRBJ2-3	TRBV4-3	CASLLPRRCTQYF
TRBJ1-2	TRBV20-1	CSAGQVYGYTF
TRBJ2-7	TRBV28	CASSFGGRAGEQYF
TRBJ1-2	TRBV4-3	CASSQEDRGANYGYTF
TRBJ1-1	TRBV19	CASGSLQGNTEAFF
TRBJ2-7	TRBV5-6	CASSYLESSYEQYF
TRBJ2-6	TRBV9	CASSVAPWQGQGGSGANVLTF
TRBJ2-3	TRBV9	CASSAVTGALFDTQYF
TRBJ2-1	TRBV5-4	CASSLGAPASVNEQFF
TRBJ2-1	TRBV4-1	CASSQERYNEQFF
TRBJ2-7	TRBV9	CASSRGPSASTEQYF
TRBJ1-4	TRBV4-1	CASSQEPAAGEKLFF
TRBJ1-5	TRBV4-1	CASSQGTFSNQPQHF
TRBJ2-3	TRBV30	CAGGTSGRADTQYF
TRBJ1-3	TRBV25-1	CASSDPSRGTPGNTIYF
TRBJ1-1	TRBV6-5	CASSYSSRVTEAFF
TRBJ1-3	TRBV29-1	CSVNRQGRGNTIYF
TRBJ1-2	TRBV7-8	CASSLGRQASNYGYTF
TRBJ2-1	TRBV4-1	CASSQEGLAGAYNEQFF
TRBJ2-7	TRBV29-1	CSVSGPSVGEQYF
TRBJ1-5	TRBV6-5	CASSPEARQPQHF
TRBJ2-1	TRBV25-1	CASSDWGGRGSYNEQFF
TRBJ2-1	TRBV6-6	CASSYSTGVFSNEQFF
TRBJ2-3	TRBV14	CASSLAGASDTQYF
TRBJ2-7	TRBV19	CASSPGLSTYEQYF
TRBJ1-3	TRBV7-6	CASSSTGGVRNTIYF
TRBJ1-1	TRBV15	CATSRVRENTEAFF
TRBJ2-1	TRBV19	CASSTQDRNEQFF
TRBJ1-1	TRBV6-1	CASSERTENTEAFF
TRBJ1-4	TRBV27	CASSQTGINEKLFF
TRBJ2-7	TRBV4-1	CASSWDRSYEQYF
TRBJ2-6	TRBV25-1	CASTYSSGANVLTF
TRBJ2-7	TRBV10-3	CATQGAVSYEQYF
TRBJ1-1	TRBV7-9	CASSSQGAYTEAFF
TRBJ1-1	TRBV11-3	CASSPTDRNTEAFF
TRBJ2-7	TRBV4-1	CASSHTGFYEQYF